This T cell receptor (beta chain) was obtained from a study of cytomegalovirus exposure and HLA in healthy donors. Study findings and constraints: Under in vitro conditions, three CMV-associated chains were confirmed as specific for CMV antigens. Associated with cytomegalovirus, according to the listing, were about 160 TCR beta chains. That first-cohort TCR clusters tended to co-occur in the approximately 110 validation repertoires was found in a later analysis.

Comments on this clone: No antigen is known for it.

The data were produced by immunoSEQ multiplex PCR, yet TCRdb's version contains in-frame clones alone and is incomplete. The sample lists about 95,000 clones; less than 85% were seen once. Specimen: PBMCs. The source of this sequence is a man younger than 35 in good health and CMV-seropositive.

The DNA for the CDR3 is TGTGCCAGCAGCCAGACAGTCCAAGAGACCCAGTACTTC. Amino acids: CASSQTVQETQYF. The J gene is TRBJ2-5, the V gene TRBV7-3, with a weak D call TRBD1 (5 bases). This CDR3 region has 13 residues. The germline gives CDR1 SGHTA, CDR2 FQGTGA. The V end was cut by 5 bases, the J end by 1 base, with 8 bases between.